The rows below give T cell receptor beta chains drawn from one sample of a study of beta chain features in type 1 diabetes. Here immunoSEQ multiplex PCR was the method, and the copy in TCRdb shows in-frame clones only, minus some. This repertoire shows a few hundred thousand clones, roughly 9.6% found once; its top ten account for under 0.035%. The sample was naive CD4+ T cells from blood. These receptors all stem from a young woman in good health. CDR3s include the opening cysteine and the closing phenylalanine or tryptophan. A D gene is named only where the DNA matches it firmly. Part of the rows lack a size; the others show once, few, many or a class for expanded clones.

J gene: TRBJ2-2
V gene: TRBV5-1
clone size: .
D gene: .
CDR3 protein: CASSLGPGTGGELFF
CDR3 DNA: TGCGCCAGCAGCTTGGGGCCGGGGACTGGCGGGGAGCTGTTTTTT

J gene: TRBJ1-5
V gene: TRBV19
clone size: .
D gene: .
CDR3 protein: CASISQGSRRPQHF
CDR3 DNA: TGTGCCAGTATTTCACAGGGAAGTCGTAGGCCCCAGCATTTT

J gene: TRBJ1-6
V gene: TRBV30
clone size: .
D gene: .
CDR3 protein: CAWSVPGQRNSPLHF
CDR3 DNA: TGTGCCTGGAGTGTGCCGGGACAAAGAAATTCACCCCTCCACTTT

J gene: TRBJ2-3
V gene: TRBV5-4
clone size: few
D gene: TRBD2
CDR3 protein: CASSFGVAGGNTDTQYF
CDR3 DNA: TGTGCCAGCAGCTTCGGAGTAGCGGGGGGAAACACAGATACGCAGTATTTT

J gene: TRBJ2-7
V gene: TRBV28
clone size: .
D gene: TRBD2
CDR3 protein: CASGLSGRLYEQYF
CDR3 DNA: TGTGCCAGCGGGTTGAGCGGGAGGCTGTACGAGCAGTACTTC

J gene: TRBJ2-3
V gene: TRBV6-5
clone size: .
D gene: .
CDR3 protein: CAINPGTDTQYF
CDR3 DNA: TGTGCCATCAATCCGGGGACAGATACGCAGTATTTT

J gene: TRBJ2-2
V gene: TRBV11-3
clone size: few
D gene: TRBD1
CDR3 protein: CASSSGTGYTGELFF
CDR3 DNA: TGTGCCAGCAGCTCCGGGACAGGCTACACCGGGGAGCTGTTTTTT

J gene: TRBJ2-4
V gene: TRBV5-4
clone size: .
D gene: .
CDR3 protein: CASSSGEKGNIQYF
CDR3 DNA: TGCGCCAGCAGCTCAGGGGAGAAGGGTAACATTCAGTACTTC

J gene: TRBJ1-2
V gene: TRBV28
clone size: few
D gene: .
CDR3 protein: CASSFKGAGYGYTF
CDR3 DNA: TGTGCCAGCAGTTTTAAAGGGGCAGGCTATGGCTACACCTTC

J gene: TRBJ2-3
V gene: TRBV20-1
clone size: .
D gene: TRBD1
CDR3 protein: CSTGVTDTQYF
CDR3 DNA: TGCAGCACAGGGGTCACAGATACGCAGTATTTT

J gene: TRBJ1-1
V gene: TRBV29-1
clone size: .
D gene: .
CDR3 protein: CSVRGRVGTEAFF
CDR3 DNA: TGCAGCGTGCGGGGCAGGGTCGGGACTGAAGCTTTCTTT

J gene: TRBJ1-2
V gene: TRBV6-1
clone size: few
D gene: .
CDR3 protein: CASSEEPGQSYGYTF
CDR3 DNA: TGTGCCAGCAGTGAAGAACCTGGACAGAGTTATGGCTACACCTTC

J gene: TRBJ2-5
V gene: TRBV9
clone size: .
D gene: .
CDR3 protein: CASSVVEGETQYF
CDR3 DNA: TGTGCCAGCAGCGTAGTAGAGGGTGAGACCCAGTACTTC

J gene: TRBJ1-1
V gene: TRBV19
clone size: .
D gene: .
CDR3 protein: CASSHRQGHKRNTEAFF
CDR3 DNA: TGTGCCAGTAGCCACCGCCAAGGACACAAGAGGAACACTGAAGCTTTCTTT

J gene: TRBJ2-7
V gene: TRBV30
clone size: few
D gene: .
CDR3 protein: CAWSKQGTPTYEQYF
CDR3 DNA: TGTGCCTGGAGCAAACAGGGTACTCCGACCTACGAGCAGTACTTC

J gene: TRBJ2-5
V gene: TRBV10-3
clone size: few
D gene: .
CDR3 protein: CAIKQRGGETQYF
CDR3 DNA: TGTGCCATCAAACAGAGGGGGGGAGAGACCCAGTACTTC

J gene: TRBJ2-1
V gene: TRBV30
clone size: few
D gene: TRBD2
CDR3 protein: CAWSQGLAGVFEQFF
CDR3 DNA: TGTGCCTGGAGCCAAGGACTAGCGGGAGTGTTTGAGCAGTTCTTC

J gene: TRBJ2-5
V gene: TRBV2
clone size: few
D gene: .
CDR3 protein: CASSDRGGTQYF
CDR3 DNA: TGTGCCAGCAGCGACAGAGGTGGGACCCAGTACTTC

J gene: TRBJ1-1
V gene: TRBV18
clone size: few
D gene: .
CDR3 protein: CASSPGLAPGGTEAFF
CDR3 DNA: TGTGCCAGCTCACCAGGGTTAGCGCCTGGGGGGACTGAAGCTTTCTTT

J gene: TRBJ2-5
V gene: TRBV5-1
clone size: few
D gene: .
CDR3 protein: CASSFSGNLETQYF
CDR3 DNA: TGCGCCAGCAGCTTTTCAGGGAATCTGGAGACCCAGTACTTC

J gene: TRBJ2-7
V gene: TRBV5-1
clone size: .
D gene: .
CDR3 protein: CASSLGLGAGGSSYEQYF
CDR3 DNA: TGCGCCAGCAGCTTGGGGTTAGGGGCTGGCGGAAGCTCCTACGAGCAGTACTTC

J gene: TRBJ1-1
V gene: TRBV7-9
clone size: .
D gene: .
CDR3 protein: CASSNRTENTEAFF
CDR3 DNA: TGTGCCAGCAGCAACAGGACAGAGAACACTGAAGCTTTCTTT

J gene: TRBJ2-5
V gene: TRBV7-3
clone size: .
D gene: TRBD2
CDR3 protein: CASSPGLAGGPTQYF
CDR3 DNA: TGTGCCAGCAGCCCGGGACTAGCGGGGGGACCCACCCAGTACTTC

J gene: TRBJ2-5
V gene: TRBV5-4
clone size: few
D gene: .
CDR3 protein: CASSPQGGETQYF
CDR3 DNA: TGTGCCAGCAGCCCCCAAGGGGGAGAGACCCAGTACTTC

J gene: TRBJ1-4
V gene: TRBV5-1
clone size: .
D gene: TRBD1
CDR3 protein: CASSLRDRGATNEKLFF
CDR3 DNA: TGCGCCAGCAGCTTGAGGGACAGGGGAGCCACTAATGAAAAACTGTTTTTT

J gene: TRBJ1-5
V gene: TRBV4-1
clone size: few
D gene: .
CDR3 protein: CASSHPLGGFQHF
CDR3 DNA: TGCGCCAGCAGCCACCCGCTCGGAGGGTTCCAGCATTTT

J gene: TRBJ2-7
V gene: TRBV5-1
clone size: .
D gene: TRBD1
CDR3 protein: CASSFLAGDSYEQYF
CDR3 DNA: TGCGCCAGCAGCTTCCTGGCCGGGGACAGCTACGAGCAGTACTTC

J gene: TRBJ2-5
V gene: TRBV5-4
clone size: .
D gene: TRBD2
CDR3 protein: CASSGGLAAQETQYF
CDR3 DNA: TGTGCCAGCAGCGGGGGACTAGCGGCGCAAGAGACCCAGTACTTC

J gene: TRBJ1-5
V gene: TRBV18
clone size: .
D gene: .
CDR3 protein: CASSVSQYQPQHF
CDR3 DNA: TGTGCCAGCTCAGTTTCCCAGTATCAGCCCCAGCATTTT

J gene: TRBJ1-5
V gene: TRBV2
clone size: .
D gene: .
CDR3 protein: CASSADGGAGQPQHF
CDR3 DNA: TGTGCCAGCAGTGCCGACGGGGGGGCAGGGCAGCCCCAGCATTTT

J gene: TRBJ2-2
V gene: TRBV30
clone size: few
D gene: .
CDR3 protein: CASTARDLHQNRRQYTGELFF
CDR3 DNA: TGTGCCTCTACTGCGCGGGACCTTCATCAGAACCGACGACAATACACCGGGGAGCTGTTTTTT

J gene: TRBJ2-3
V gene: TRBV27
clone size: few
D gene: .
CDR3 protein: CASSFRQGTDTQYF
CDR3 DNA: TGTGCCAGCAGTTTTCGGCAGGGCACAGATACGCAGTATTTT

J gene: TRBJ2-7
V gene: TRBV5-6
clone size: .
D gene: TRBD1
CDR3 protein: CASSLVGTGREQYF
CDR3 DNA: TGTGCCAGCAGCTTGGTAGGGACAGGGCGCGAGCAGTACTTC

J gene: TRBJ2-5
V gene: TRBV6-6
clone size: few
D gene: .
CDR3 protein: CASSYSEALETQYF
CDR3 DNA: TGTGCCAGCAGTTACTCGGAGGCTCTAGAGACCCAGTACTTC

J gene: TRBJ1-2
V gene: TRBV7-2
clone size: few
D gene: .
CDR3 protein: CASSLAPPIVGYTF
CDR3 DNA: TGTGCCAGCAGCTTAGCCCCCCCTATAGTAGGCTACACCTTC

J gene: TRBJ2-1
V gene: TRBV2
clone size: .
D gene: .
CDR3 protein: CASGEGLRNEQFF
CDR3 DNA: TGTGCCAGCGGAGAAGGGCTCAGAAATGAGCAGTTCTTC

J gene: TRBJ2-7
V gene: TRBV5-1
clone size: .
D gene: .
CDR3 protein: CASSLQAGTYEQYF
CDR3 DNA: TGCGCCAGCAGCTTGCAGGCGGGTACCTACGAGCAGTACTTC

J gene: TRBJ1-1
V gene: TRBV7-9
clone size: many
D gene: TRBD1
CDR3 protein: CASSADREDFF
CDR3 DNA: TGTGCCAGCAGCGCCGACAGGGAGGATTTCTTT

J gene: TRBJ2-3
V gene: TRBV9
clone size: few
D gene: .
CDR3 protein: CASSPTRATDTQYF
CDR3 DNA: TGTGCCAGCAGCCCAACCAGGGCCACAGATACGCAGTATTTT

J gene: TRBJ1-5
V gene: TRBV27
clone size: .
D gene: TRBD1
CDR3 protein: CASSKTPAGGRGQPQHF
CDR3 DNA: TGTGCCAGCAGTAAAACGCCCGCAGGGGGACGGGGTCAGCCCCAGCATTTT

J gene: TRBJ2-1
V gene: TRBV2
clone size: .
D gene: TRBD1
CDR3 protein: CASAPRDRGQNEQFF
CDR3 DNA: TGTGCCAGCGCCCCACGGGACAGGGGGCAGAATGAGCAGTTCTTC

J gene: TRBJ2-1
V gene: TRBV7-9
clone size: few
D gene: TRBD2
CDR3 protein: CASSLYAGTSLWNEQFF
CDR3 DNA: TGTGCCAGCAGCTTATACGCCGGGACTAGTTTGTGGAATGAGCAGTTCTTC